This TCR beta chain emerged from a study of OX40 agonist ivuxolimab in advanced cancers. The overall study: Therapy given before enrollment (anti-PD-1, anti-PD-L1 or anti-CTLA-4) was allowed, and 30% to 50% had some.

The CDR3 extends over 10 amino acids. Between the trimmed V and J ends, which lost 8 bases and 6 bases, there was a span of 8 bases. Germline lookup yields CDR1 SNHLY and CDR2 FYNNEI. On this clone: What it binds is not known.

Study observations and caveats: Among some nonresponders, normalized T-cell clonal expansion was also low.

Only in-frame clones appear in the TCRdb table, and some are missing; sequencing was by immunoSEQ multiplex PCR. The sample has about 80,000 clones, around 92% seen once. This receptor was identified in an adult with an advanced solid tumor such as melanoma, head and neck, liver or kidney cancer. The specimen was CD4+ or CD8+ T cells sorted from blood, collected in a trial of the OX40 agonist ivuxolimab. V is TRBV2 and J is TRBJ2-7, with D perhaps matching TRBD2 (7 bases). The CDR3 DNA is TGTGCCAGCCGGGGGGCCGAGCAGTACTTC. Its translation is CASRGAEQYF.